The 30 T cell receptor beta chains reported below all come from one sample, sequenced in a study of T cells after yellow fever vaccination. In TCRdb, the 5' RACE reads were re-called with MiXCR into one record per CDR3 protein. The table has about 240,000 distinct CDR3 sequences, 6.9% seen once. The sequencing used CD4+ T cells sorted from PBMCs, collected 15 days after the yellow fever booster vaccination. The receptors derive from a man younger than 40 who received the YFV17D yellow fever vaccine.

The chain recombines TRBV29-1 with TRBJ2-1, with D maybe TRBD2 (5 bases). This CDR3 comprises 12 residues. Germline values: CDR1 SQVTM, CDR2 ANQGSEA. CDR3 nucleotides: TGCAGAGCTGGCGGGTTTGAGAATGAGCAGTTCTTC. It is translated as CRAGGFENEQFF.

In this sample, this clonotype turned up many times. This chain uses TRBV20-1 with TRBJ2-2; 10 nucleotides agree with TRBD1. V shed 5 bases, J shed 7 bases, and the junction held 10 bases outside the gene matches. CDR1 is DFQATT and CDR2 is SNEGSKA in the germline V gene (reference sequence). The CDR3 runs 15 residues. The CDR3 spells CSAHPGTGVHGELFF. CDR3 in DNA: TGCAGTGCTCATCCCGGGACAGGGGTTCACGGGGAGCTGTTTTTT.

This clonotype was picked up many times. J is TRBJ2-1 and V is TRBV29-1; D uncertain. Deletions cut 7 bases from V and 2 bases from J, with 18 bases between. The CDR3 contains 15 residues. In germline, CDR1 is SQVTM, CDR2 ANQGSEA. CDR3 region: CSAKAPVWAYNEQFF. CDR3 nucleotide sequence: TGCAGCGCAAAAGCCCCCGTGTGGGCCTACAATGAGCAGTTCTTC.

Only a few counts were recorded for this clonotype. The chain is built from TRBV11-2 and TRBJ2-3; perhaps TRBD2 as D (6 bases). V lost 5 bases and J 4 bases, leaving 22 bases between the germline ends. CDR3 length: 17 residues. The germline CDR1 and CDR2 sequences are SGHAT and FQNNGV. The CDR3 sequence: CASSLMEGGGPSDTQYF. CDR3 nucleotide sequence: TGTGCCAGCAGCCTTATGGAGGGAGGAGGACCTTCAGATACGCAGTATTTT.

The chain links TRBV6-1 to TRBJ2-1, with 8 bases identical to TRBD2. Germline V gene data show CDR1 as MNHNS and CDR2 as SASEGT. CDR3 length: 17 amino acids. After removal of 5 bases from V and 4 bases from J, the junction contained 13 bases not matched to a gene. CDR3: CASSLRIAGTSYNEQFF. In DNA form, the CDR3 reads TGTGCCAGCAGTCTTAGGATCGCCGGGACTAGTTACAATGAGCAGTTCTTC.

This chain joins TRBV18 and TRBJ2-5; a weak D match, TRBD1 (5 bases). Germline V CDR1 and CDR2: KGHSH, LQKENI. V lost 3 bases to trimming and J lost 0 bases, with 11 bases between them. This CDR3 comprises 15 residues. The DNA of the CDR3 is TGTGCCAGCTCACCCAACCCGGACAACCAAGAGACCCAGTACTTC. Translated, it gives CASSPNPDNQETQYF.

The chain carries TRBV10-1 and TRBJ1-2; 11 bases fit TRBD1. Trimming took 8 bases from V and 7 from J; bases not matched to a gene: 21. The CDR3 length is 18 residues. Looked up from germline, CDR1 is WNHNN and CDR2 is SYGVQD (reference sequence). CDR3 residues: CASRLLPGQGGHLRGYTF. CDR3 coding DNA: TGCGCCAGCCGACTCCTCCCGGGACAGGGGGGCCACCTGCGTGGCTACACCTTC.

This clonotype has a count of ten or more. CDR3 residues: CASNQGLANTGELFF. The CDR3 DNA reads TGTGCCAGCAACCAGGGACTAGCAAACACCGGGGAGCTGTTTTTT. This rearrangement joins TRBV7-2 to TRBJ2-2; TRBD2 aligns across 9 bases. The ends lost 7 bases at V and 2 bases at J; junction bases unmatched: 5. The germline V gene has CDR1 SGHTA and CDR2 FQGNSA. The CDR3 consists of 15 residues. The entire variable domain, with the rest obtained from reference TRBV7-2 and TRBJ2-2, is as follows: GAGVSQSPSNKVTEKGKDVELRCDPISGHTALYWYRQSLGQGLEFLIYFQGNSAPDKSGLPSDRFSAERTGGSVSTLTIQRTQQEDSAVYLCASNQGLANTGELFFGEGSRLTVL.

This clonotype was detected ten times or more. As DNA, the CDR3 is TGTGCCAGCAGCCGCGGAGGATTGGTAGATACGCAGTATTTT. Translation gives CASSRGGLVDTQYF. V gene TRBV7-6 combines with J gene TRBJ2-3; TRBD2 is a possible D gene (5 bases). CDR1 and CDR2 from the germline V gene are SGHVS and FNYEAQ. With 5 bases removed from V and 5 bases from J, the gap between germline ends came to 14 bases. This CDR3 has 14 amino acids.

Notes on this clonotype: One end of the junction varies from germline; a read error may be responsible. The V and J genes are TRBV5-6 and TRBJ2-2, with 10 bases lining up with TRBD2. CDR1 and CDR2 (germline): SGHDT, YYEEEE. This CDR3 region has 16 residues. CDR3 nucleotides: TGTGCAAGCAGCCTCCCTAGCGGGAGGAACACCGGGGAGCTGTTTTTT. It translates to CASSLPSGRNTGELFF.

The sample holds a few counts of this clonotype. The gene calls are TRBV6-2 or TRBV6-3 and TRBJ2-1; 9 bases align to TRBD2. The CDR3 contains 14 residues. Losses at the gene ends were 7 bases for V and 8 bases for J; bases not matched to a gene: 9. Germline V gene lookup returns CDR1 MNHEY and CDR2 SVGEGT. CDR3 amino acids: CASNGGRAGYEQFF. The CDR3 nucleotides are TGTGCCAGCAACGGCGGGAGGGCTGGTTATGAGCAGTTCTTC.

V usage is TRBV30 and J usage is TRBJ2-1; TRBD2 is a possible D gene (5 bases). Trimming cost V 3 bases and J 9 bases, with 12 bases left between them. Germline V gene data show CDR1 as GTSNPN and CDR2 as SVGIG (reference sequence). CDR3 length: 12 residues. The chain's CDR3 is CAWRGAGAEQFF. The CDR3, as DNA: TGTGCCTGGAGGGGAGCAGGTGCTGAGCAGTTCTTC.

The V gene is TRBV7-8, the J gene TRBJ2-2; 9 nucleotides agree with TRBD2. V gave up 5 bases and J gave up 0 bases; unmatched junction bases: 10. Germline lookup yields CDR1 SGHVS and CDR2 FQNEAQ. This CDR3 spans 18 amino acids. For the CDR3, the DNA is TGTGCCAGCAGCCTCTACCCGGGACTAGCCGCGAACACCGGGGAGCTGTTTTTT. Translated, it gives CASSLYPGLAANTGELFF. The full variable domain, completed using reference TRBV7-8 and TRBJ2-2, is GAGVSQSPRYKVAKRGQDVALRCDPISGHVSLFWYQQALGQGPEFLTYFQNEAQLDKSGLPSDRFFAERPEGSVSTLKIQRTQQEDSAVYLCASSLYPGLAANTGELFFGEGSRLTVL.

In its sample, this clonotype was seen a few times. The chain combines TRBV5-6 with TRBJ1-5; D unclear. V was cut by 0 bases and J by 0 bases, with 7 bases left in between. Germline CDR1 is SGHDT and CDR2 is YYEEEE. The CDR3 loop spans 15 amino acids. CDR3 DNA sequence: TGTGCCAGCAGCTTGGGAGGGATTAGCAATCAGCCCCAGCATTTT. This sequence encodes CASSLGGISNQPQHF.

This rearrangement joins TRBV12-3 or TRBV12-4 to TRBJ1-6; possible D gene TRBD1, 5 bases. The CDR3 length is 13 residues. V lost 4 bases, J lost 7 bases, and 8 bases lay in between. In nucleotides, the CDR3 is TGTGCCAGCAGTTATTCAGGGAATTCACCCCTCCACTTT. This gives the protein CASSYSGNSPLHF.

The chain joins TRBV20-1 to TRBJ1-1, with D tentatively TRBD1 (5 bases). With 3 bases removed from V and 5 bases from J, the gap between germline ends came to 13 bases. The CDR3 consists of 13 residues. The germline gives CDR1 DFQATT, CDR2 SNEGSKA (reference sequence). The CDR3 sequence: CSASLGRGTEAFF. The CDR3 DNA reads TGCAGTGCTAGTTTGGGGAGGGGAACTGAAGCTTTCTTT.

This clonotype was seen more than once but under ten times. The CDR3 is CASSLDPGMNTEAFF. The DNA of the CDR3 is TGCGCCAGCAGCTTGGATCCAGGGATGAACACTGAAGCTTTCTTT. The chain is built from TRBV5-1 and TRBJ1-1; TRBD1 might be the D (5 bases). CDR3 length: 15 residues. Trimming pared 0 bases from V and 0 bases from J, leaving 9 bases between. Germline CDR1 and CDR2: SGHRS and YFSETQ.

V and J are TRBV5-1 and TRBJ2-4; possibly TRBD1 or TRBD2 for D (5 bases each). The V end was cut by 4 bases, the J end by 5 bases, with 10 bases between. The CDR3 is made up of 13 amino acids. Germline V CDR1 and CDR2: SGHRS, YFSETQ. CDR3 nucleotide sequence: TGCGCCAGCAGCCCGGGGACGGAAAACATTCAGTACTTC. It translates to CASSPGTENIQYF. Combining the CDR3 with reference TRBV5-1 and TRBJ2-4 gives the whole variable domain KAGVTQTPRYLIKTRGQQVTLSCSPISGHRSVSWYQQTPGQGLQFLFEYFSETQRNKGNFPGRFSGRQFSNSRSEMNVSTLELGDSALYLCASSPGTENIQYFGAGTRLSVL.

This clonotype was counted a few times. The rearrangement joins TRBV11-1 to TRBJ2-6, with D unresolved. V shed 2 bases and J shed 0 bases, with 14 bases lying between them. CDR3 size: 18 residues. Germline CDR1 SGHAT, CDR2 FQDESV (reference sequence). CDR3 region: CASSLRHQVNSGANVLTF. The CDR3 DNA sequence: TGTGCCAGCAGCTTACGCCACCAAGTAAACTCTGGGGCCAACGTCCTGACTTTC.

V usage is TRBV20-1 and J usage is TRBJ2-5; TRBD1 is a possible D gene (6 bases). Germline assignment: CDR1 DFQATT and CDR2 SNEGSKA (reference sequence). Between the trimmed V and J ends, which lost 0 bases and 5 bases, there was a span of 13 bases. The CDR3 runs 14 residues. The CDR3 sequence is CSARDFSGEETQYF. Here the CDR3 DNA reads TGCAGTGCTAGAGATTTCTCAGGGGAGGAGACCCAGTACTTC.

The CDR3 DNA reads as TGTGCCAGCAGTTTGGGGGGCAGGGGGCGAGCAGATACGCAGTATTTT. Encoded protein: CASSLGGRGRADTQYF. J is TRBJ2-3 and V is TRBV12-3 or TRBV12-4, with 8 bases aligning to TRBD1. V trimming: 3 bases; J trimming: 4 bases; junction bases outside the gene matches: 9. CDR3 length: 16 amino acids.

With regard to this clonotype: A read error may be the cause here, since a much bigger clone is one base away. The chain carries TRBV20-1 and TRBJ2-3; 8 positions match TRBD2. The CDR3 extends over 14 amino acids. Germline CDR1 DFQATT, CDR2 SNEGSKA (reference sequence). The CDR3 DNA sequence: TGCAGTGCTAGCCTGCGGGGGGCTACAGATAGGCAGTATTTT. This encodes CSASLRGATDRQYF.

This rearrangement joins TRBV6-6 to TRBJ2-3, with D unresolved. This CDR3 comprises 12 residues. The germline gives CDR1 MNHNY, CDR2 SVGAGI (reference sequence). Trimming removed 1 base at V and 3 bases at J, with 2 bases between. CDR3 sequence: CASSYLTDTQYF. CDR3 nucleotides: TGTGCCAGCAGTTACTTGACAGATACGCAGTATTTT.

This clonotype came up a few times. The chain links TRBV4-3 to TRBJ2-1; unclear D gene. CDR3 length equals 13 residues. V gave up 0 bases and J gave up 7 bases, with 7 bases separating them. CDR1 is LGHNA and CDR2 is YSLEER in the germline V gene. The CDR3 sequence: CASSQDSGNEQFF. In nucleotides, the CDR3 is TGCGCCAGCAGCCAAGATTCAGGAAATGAGCAGTTCTTC.

This clonotype was observed at least ten times. The chain recombines TRBV12-3 or TRBV12-4 with TRBJ2-5, with 7 bases matching TRBD2. CDR3 length: 15 residues. The ends lost 3 bases at V and 5 bases at J; junction bases unmatched: 9. The CDR3 DNA reads as TGTGCCAGCAGTTTCGGTGGGGGAGGGCCGGAGACCCAGTACTTC. This encodes CASSFGGGGPETQYF.

This clonotype has more than one count but fewer than ten. This chain links TRBV7-2 with TRBJ2-7; the match to TRBD2 covers 11 bases. Unmatched junction bases numbered 7, after V lost 3 bases and J lost 3 bases. The CDR3 consists of 16 residues. The germline V gene encodes CDR1 SGHTA and CDR2 FQGNSA. DNA of the CDR3: TGTGCCAGCAGCTTCTCCCCGACTAGCGGGAACTACGAGCAGTACTTC. This encodes CASSFSPTSGNYEQYF.

The chain combines TRBV27 with TRBJ2-7; TRBD1 matches 11 bases. The germline V gene has CDR1 MNHEY and CDR2 SMNVEV (reference sequence). The CDR3 consists of 17 residues. The V segment lost 5 bases and the J segment 1 base; nucleotides outside the gene matches: 10. In DNA, the CDR3 is TGTGCCAGCAGTCCCTCGGGGGACAGGGGGAGTTCCTACGAGCAGTACTTC. Translated, it gives CASSPSGDRGSSYEQYF.

Many counts were recorded for this clonotype. The V gene is TRBV5-1, the J gene TRBJ2-2; D remains unclear. The CDR3 consists of 17 residues. V shed 0 bases and J shed 4 bases, with 16 bases lying between them. CDR1 and CDR2 from the germline V gene are SGHRS and YFSETQ. The CDR3 reads CASSLAGPPRGTGELFF. The CDR3 nucleotides are TGCGCCAGCAGCTTGGCTGGGCCCCCCCGAGGCACCGGGGAGCTGTTTTTT.

This clonotype occurred many times. The genes are TRBV7-9 and TRBJ1-4; D uncertain. Trimming stripped 3 bases from V and 7 bases from J, with 12 bases between. The CDR3 consists of 14 residues. Germline-derived CDR1 and CDR2 are SEHNR and FQNEAQ (reference sequence). CDR3 residues: CASSFDGGPEKLFF. As DNA, the CDR3 is TGTGCCAGCAGCTTCGACGGAGGCCCTGAAAAACTGTTTTTT. The full variable domain, its missing parts supplied by reference TRBV7-9 and TRBJ1-4, is DTGVSQNPRHKITKRGQNVTFRCDPISEHNRLYWYRQTLGQGPEFLTYFQNEAQLEKSRLLSDRFSAERPKGSFSTLEIQRTEQGDSAMYLCASSFDGGPEKLFFGSGTQLSVL.

V is TRBV12-3 or TRBV12-4 and J is TRBJ2-7; TRBD1 matches 7 bases. The CDR3 totals 14 residues. J was trimmed by 0 bases and V by 8 bases; bases with no gene match: 7. CDR3 in amino acids: CASSMTGSSYEQYF. The CDR3 DNA follows: TGTGCCAGCTCGATGACAGGGAGCTCCTACGAGCAGTACTTC.